The 27 T cell receptor beta chains below come from one sample, sequenced in a study of blood T cell repertoires in COVID-19. Only in-frame clones appear in the TCRdb table, and some are missing; sequencing was by immunoSEQ multiplex PCR. Among about 59,000 clones listed, about 83% were seen once. Sequenced sample: peripheral blood. Receptor source: a woman aged 80 or older with acute or convalescent COVID-19.

The chain links TRBV5-1 to TRBJ2-7; a weak D match, TRBD2 (5 bases). CDR1 is SGHRS, CDR2 YFSETQ, per germline. The V end was cut by 0 bases, the J end by 5 bases, with 15 bases between. The CDR3 is 15 residues long. The CDR3 sequence: CASSLAGVTSHEQYF. The CDR3 region has the DNA TGCGCCAGCAGCTTGGCCGGGGTAACCAGCCACGAGCAGTACTTC. The full variable domain, its missing parts supplied by reference TRBV5-1 and TRBJ2-7, is KAGVTQTPRYLIKTRGQQVTLSCSPISGHRSVSWYQQTPGQGLQFLFEYFSETQRNKGNFPGRFSGRQFSNSRSEMNVSTLELGDSALYLCASSLAGVTSHEQYFGPGTRLTVT.

This clone was counted a few times. The genes are TRBV29-1 and TRBJ1-1; no reliable D call. Germline lookup yields CDR1 SQVTM and CDR2 ANQGSEA. This CDR3 spans 12 amino acids. Trimming stripped 6 bases from V and 4 bases from J, with 12 bases between. CDR3 sequence (DNA): TGCAGCGTCGGGGATCCGGGCACTGAAGCTTTCTTT. Amino acids: CSVGDPGTEAFF. Full variable domain (remainder filled in from reference TRBV29-1 and TRBJ1-1): SAVISQKPSRDICQRGTSLTIQCQVDSQVTMMFWYRQQPGQSLTLIATANQGSEATYESGFVIDKFPISRPNLTFSTLTVSNMSPEDSSIYLCSVGDPGTEAFFGQGTRLTVV.

This chain links TRBV3-1 (or the pseudogene TRBV3-2) with TRBJ1-1; TRBD1 might be the D (6 bases). Germline loops: CDR1 LGHDT, CDR2 YNNKEL (reference sequence). The CDR3 runs 12 residues. Trimming removed 4 bases from V and 10 bases from J, with 13 bases in between. CDR3 residues: CASSLPRGAAFF. The CDR3 nucleotides are TGTGCCAGCAGCCTCCCCCGGGGGGCAGCTTTCTTT.

J is TRBJ2-1 and V is TRBV5-1; TRBD1 might be the D (6 bases). Germline assignment: CDR1 SGHRS and CDR2 YFSETQ. Deletions cut 3 bases from V and 7 bases from J, with 11 bases between. The CDR3 loop spans 13 amino acids. The CDR3 bases are TGCGCCAGCAGCTCGGACAGCCGAAATGAGCAGTTCTTC. It is translated as CASSSDSRNEQFF.

The CDR3 loop is CAISARAVADTQYF. CDR3 sequence (DNA): TGTGCCATCAGTGCCCGCGCGGTAGCCGATACGCAGTATTTT. This sequence joins TRBV10-3 and TRBJ2-3; D remains unclear. There are 14 residues in the CDR3. Germline CDR1 is ENHRY and CDR2 is SYGVKD. V lost 4 bases, J lost 6 bases, and 14 bases lay in between.

The chain recombines TRBV28 with TRBJ2-7; the D is unclear. Trimming removed 3 bases from V and 2 bases from J, with 8 bases in between. Germline V CDR1 and CDR2: MDHEN, SYDVKM. CDR3 length: 13 residues. In DNA, the CDR3 is TGTGCCAGCAGTTTTAGACGGGCCTACGAGCAGTACTTC. This gives the protein CASSFRRAYEQYF.

The genes are TRBV5-5 and TRBJ2-7, with a tentative D call TRBD2 (6 bases). The CDR3 is 15 amino acids. Trimming left V 4 bases short and J 3 bases short, with 17 bases between. CDR1 is SGHKS and CDR2 is YYEKEE in the germline V gene (reference sequence). The CDR3 region is CASSLETGAHYEQYF. CDR3 DNA sequence: TGTGCCAGCAGCCTAGAAACGGGAGCCCACTACGAGCAGTACTTC.

The chain is built from TRBV7-8 and TRBJ2-3, with 12 bases lining up with TRBD2. The length of the CDR3 is 15 residues. With V trimmed by 3 bases and J by 4 bases, 2 bases remained unmatched. CDR1 and CDR2 from the germline V gene are SGHVS and FQNEAQ. Here the CDR3 DNA reads TGTGCCAGCAGCTTGGCTAGCGGGGGGGCAGATACGCAGTATTTT. Translation gives CASSLASGGADTQYF. Supplemented by reference TRBV7-8 and TRBJ2-3, the full variable domain reads GAGVSQSPRYKVAKRGQDVALRCDPISGHVSLFWYQQALGQGPEFLTYFQNEAQLDKSGLPSDRFFAERPEGSVSTLKIQRTQQEDSAVYLCASSLASGGADTQYFGPGTRLTVL.

The CDR3 bases are TGTGCCTGGAGTGGGCGACAGAGTAGGACAGATACGCAGTATTTT. Translating gives CAWSGRQSRTDTQYF. The chain is built from TRBV30 and TRBJ2-3; the D gene is possibly TRBD1 (5 bases). CDR3 length: 15 residues. The ends were cut back, 1 base at V and 3 bases at J, with 14 bases in the middle. Germline CDR1 is GTSNPN and CDR2 is SVGIG (reference sequence).

This rearrangement joins TRBV5-4 to TRBJ2-6; D is uncertain. This CDR3 contains 13 residues. Germline V lookup: CDR1 SGHNT, CDR2 YYREEE (reference sequence). V lost 1 base to trimming and J lost 6 bases, with 5 bases between them. CDR3 coding DNA: TGTGCCAGCAGCTTGAGCTTGGCCAACGTCCTGACTTTC. Amino acid sequence: CASSLSLANVLTF.

This clone has just one count. The chain links TRBV9 to TRBJ1-2; 11 nucleotides line up with TRBD1. J gave up 6 bases and V 2 bases, and 6 bases lay outside the gene matches. Germline V lookup: CDR1 SGDLS, CDR2 YYNGEE. The CDR3 runs 15 residues. The CDR3 DNA sequence: TGTGCCAGCAGCGTTACCGGGACAGGGGGAAATGGCTACACCTTC. Protein sequence: CASSVTGTGGNGYTF.

The V gene is TRBV9, the J gene TRBJ1-6; 9 bases are shared with TRBD1. CDR3 length: 13 residues. The germline V gene encodes CDR1 SGDLS and CDR2 YYNGEE. V dropped 4 bases and J dropped 14; count of bases not matched to a gene: 7. In nucleotides, the CDR3 is TGTGCCAGCAGCCCGGACAGGGGTCGGGCCCTCCACTTT. Its translation is CASSPDRGRALHF.

This chain links TRBV19 with TRBJ1-5, with unresolved D. V dropped 2 bases and J dropped 0 bases, with 14 bases sitting between them. The CDR3 contains 17 residues. Germline V gene sequence: CDR1 LNHDA, CDR2 SQIVND (reference sequence). The CDR3 here is CASSISGQRNSNQPQHF. The DNA of the CDR3 is TGTGCCAGTAGTATAAGCGGGCAGAGAAATAGCAATCAGCCCCAGCATTTT. Based on the CDR3 plus reference TRBV19 and TRBJ1-5, the full variable domain is DGGITQSPKYLFRKEGQNVTLSCEQNLNHDAMYWYRQDPGQGLRLIYYSQIVNDFQKGDIAEGYSVSREKKESFPLTVTSAQKNPTAFYLCASSISGQRNSNQPQHFGDGTRLSIL.

The genes are TRBV3-1 (or the pseudogene TRBV3-2) and TRBJ2-2; unclear D gene. The CDR3 spans 15 residues. Germline V gene data show CDR1 as LGHDT and CDR2 as YNNKEL (reference sequence). V was clipped by 2 bases and J by 7 bases, with 14 bases between them. CDR3 protein: CASSQTWATHGELFF. DNA for the CDR3: TGTGCCAGCAGCCAAACTTGGGCCACGCACGGGGAGCTGTTTTTT.

This clone was counted a few times. The genes are TRBV5-1 and TRBJ1-1, with 8 bases lining up with TRBD1. Trimming removed 0 bases from V and 4 bases from J; junction bases left unmatched: 5. CDR1 is SGHRS and CDR2 is YFSETQ in the germline V gene. This CDR3 has 15 amino acids. As DNA, the CDR3 is TGCGCCAGCAGCTTGGTGCAGGGGGCAGGCACTGAAGCTTTCTTT. Translated, it gives CASSLVQGAGTEAFF. Full variable domain (missing parts from reference TRBV5-1 and TRBJ1-1): KAGVTQTPRYLIKTRGQQVTLSCSPISGHRSVSWYQQTPGQGLQFLFEYFSETQRNKGNFPGRFSGRQFSNSRSEMNVSTLELGDSALYLCASSLVQGAGTEAFFGQGTRLTVV.

The rearrangement joins TRBV4-2 to TRBJ1-5, with D perhaps matching TRBD1 (5 bases). V was clipped by 1 base and J by 7 bases, with 17 bases between them. CDR3 length: 16 residues. CDR1 and CDR2 from the germline V gene are LGHNA and YNFKEQ. The CDR3 DNA follows: TGTGCCAGCAGCCAAGTTTGGGGGGATCCGGGCCAGCCCCAGCATTTT. It codes for CASSQVWGDPGQPQHF.

The J gene is TRBJ1-2, the V gene TRBV6-2 or TRBV6-3; D unresolved. Trimming removed 3 bases at V and 2 bases at J, with 4 bases between. Per germline, CDR1 MNHEY and CDR2 SVGEGT. The CDR3 extends over 12 amino acids. As DNA, the CDR3 is TGTGCCAGCAGTTATCAGAACTATGGCTACACCTTC. Translation gives CASSYQNYGYTF.

V and J are TRBV6-5 and TRBJ2-3; D call uncertain. CDR1 and CDR2 from the germline V gene are MNHEY and SVGAGI. Trimming took 6 bases from V and 4 from J, leaving 11 bases between them. This CDR3 region has 13 residues. CDR3 sequence (DNA): TGTGCCAGCAGCCCCACTATAGCAGATACGCAGTATTTT. Amino acids: CASSPTIADTQYF.

The gene calls are TRBV3-1 (or the pseudogene TRBV3-2) and TRBJ2-7; TRBD1 matches 9 bases. The CDR3 has 14 residues. The V segment lost 0 bases and the J segment 7 bases; nucleotides outside the gene matches: 4. Germline lookup yields CDR1 LGHDT and CDR2 YNNKEL (reference sequence). The CDR3 DNA is TGTGCCAGCAGCCAAGAACAGGGGGCGAGGGAGCAGTACTTC. Amino acids: CASSQEQGAREQYF.

Regarding this clone: A read error may produce the germline difference seen at one junction end. The chain joins TRBV4-3 to TRBJ1-2, with no clear D. The CDR3 is made up of 14 amino acids. CDR1 is LGHNA, CDR2 YSLEER, per germline. The CDR3 loop is CASSRTELAYVYTF. The CDR3 DNA reads as TGCGCCAGCAGCCGGACTGAGCTCGCCTATGTCTACACCTTC.

This rearrangement joins TRBV30 to TRBJ2-7, with 8 bases that match TRBD2. This CDR3 contains 14 residues. Germline V gene lookup returns CDR1 GTSNPN and CDR2 SVGIG (reference sequence). Germline trimming cut 2 bases from V and 3 bases from J; bases unmatched to any gene: 6. Here the CDR3 DNA reads TGTGCCTGGAGTAGGACGGGAGGGTTCTACGAGCAGTACTTC. Translating gives CAWSRTGGFYEQYF.

The V call is TRBV6-2 or TRBV6-3, the J call TRBJ2-2; TRBD2 agrees at 9 bases. Germline values: CDR1 MNHEY, CDR2 SVGEGT. With V trimmed by 4 bases and J by 7 bases, 7 bases remained unmatched. This CDR3 contains 15 residues. CDR3 sequence: CASSLAGGGRGELFF. DNA of the CDR3: TGTGCCAGCAGTTTGGCGGGGGGGGGACGCGGGGAGCTGTTTTTT.

CDR3 sequence: CASGLGPSVIEGYGYTF. The CDR3 nucleotides are TGTGCTAGTGGTTTGGGGCCCAGTGTGATTGAGGGCTATGGCTACACCTTC. This sequence joins TRBV12-5 and TRBJ1-2; D gene ambiguous. Germline V gene sequence: CDR1 LGHNT, CDR2 FRNRAP. This CDR3 is 17 amino acids long. V was cut by 1 base and J by 4 bases, with 19 bases left in between. Based on the CDR3 plus reference TRBV12-5 and TRBJ1-2, the full variable domain is DARVTQTPRHKVTEMGQEVTMRCQPILGHNTVFWYRQTMMQGLELLAYFRNRAPLDDSGMPKDRFSAEMPDATLATLKIQPSEPRDSAVYFCASGLGPSVIEGYGYTFGSGTRLTVV.

The rearrangement links TRBV29-1 to TRBJ1-3; D is perhaps TRBD1 (5 bases). Germline CDR1 and CDR2: SQVTM and ANQGSEA. With 5 bases removed from V and 0 bases from J, the gap between germline ends came to 8 bases. This CDR3 comprises 13 residues. The CDR3 sequence: CSVRQSSGNTIYF. The CDR3 nucleotides are TGCAGCGTTAGACAGAGCTCTGGAAACACCATATATTTT.

The sample holds one count of this clone. This chain joins TRBV5-6 and TRBJ2-7, with 10 bases aligning to TRBD2. V trimming: 3 bases; J trimming: 4 bases; junction bases outside the gene matches: 7. This CDR3 contains 15 residues. From germline, CDR1 is SGHDT and CDR2 YYEEEE. The CDR3 nucleotides are TGTGCCAGCAGCTCCCCGGGACTAGCGCTTTACGAGCAGTACTTC. It encodes CASSSPGLALYEQYF.

This clone has a single count. The chain links TRBV2 to TRBJ1-1; 8 nucleotides line up with TRBD1. Unmatched junction bases numbered 8, after V lost 7 bases and J lost 4 bases. Germline assignment: CDR1 SNHLY and CDR2 FYNNEI. This CDR3 has 14 amino acids. The CDR3 coding sequence is TGTGCCAGCACCGATCAGGGGGCCAGCACTGAAGCTTTCTTT. Its translation is CASTDQGASTEAFF.

V gene TRBV19 combines with J gene TRBJ1-1, with D perhaps TRBD1 (5 bases). The CDR3 loop spans 16 amino acids. V lost 2 bases, J lost 5 bases, and 18 bases lay in between. Germline CDR1 reads LNHDA; CDR2 reads SQIVND (reference sequence). CDR3 DNA sequence: TGTGCCAGTAGTATACAGGCAGGACAACGGCGGACTGAAGCTTTCTTT. Its protein is CASSIQAGQRRTEAFF.